The 30 T cell receptor beta chains below come from one sample, sequenced in a study of T cell changes during pregnancy in multiple sclerosis. TCRdb's copy holds only in-frame clones and misses some; the assay was immunoSEQ multiplex PCR. The repertoire consists of approximately 100,000 clones, with 90% to 95% occurring once and the leading ten covering approximately 1%. Sequences were derived from peripheral blood, sampled before pregnancy. The receptor set was obtained from a female donor with multiple sclerosis, enrolled in a pregnancy study.

The chain joins TRBV7-8 to TRBJ2-3; 9 bases line up with TRBD2. The germline CDR1 and CDR2 sequences are SGHVS and FQNEAQ. V trimming: 8 bases; J trimming: 6 bases; junction bases outside the gene matches: 12. The CDR3 loop spans 15 amino acids. The CDR3, as DNA: TGTGCCAGCGGTGCTAGCGGGACGGGAGGGGATACGCAGTATTTT. Its protein is CASGASGTGGDTQYF.

This chain uses TRBV7-6 with TRBJ2-7; TRBD2 matches 11 bases. The V gene's germline CDR1 is SGHVS and CDR2 FNYEAQ. The CDR3 runs 14 residues. Trimming took 5 bases from V and 5 from J; bases not matched to a gene: 5. CDR3 amino acids: CASSERLAGHEQYF. DNA of the CDR3: TGTGCCAGCAGCGAACGACTAGCGGGACACGAGCAGTACTTC.

CDR3 amino acids: CASYRTGETPTNTEAFF. The CDR3 nucleotides read TGTGCCAGCTACCGGACAGGGGAAACGCCCACGAACACTGAAGCTTTCTTT. The V call is TRBV6-4, the J call TRBJ1-1, with 9 bases identical to TRBD1. The CDR3 is 17 amino acids. V lost 8 bases and J lost 1; bases outside the gene matches: 14. Germline V CDR1 and CDR2: MRHNA, SNTAGT.

CDR3 DNA sequence: TGTGCCAGCACTTCCGATAGCGGGGCGAGCACAGATACGCAGTATTTT. Amino acid sequence: CASTSDSGASTDTQYF. The chain carries TRBV7-2 and TRBJ2-3; TRBD2 matches at 8 bases. This CDR3 is built from 16 residues. V trimming: 7 bases; J trimming: 0 bases; junction bases outside the gene matches: 9. CDR1 SGHTA and CDR2 FQGNSA come from the germline V gene. The full variable domain, its missing parts supplied by reference TRBV7-2 and TRBJ2-3, is GAGVSQSPSNKVTEKGKDVELRCDPISGHTALYWYRQSLGQGLEFLIYFQGNSAPDKSGLPSDRFSAERTGGSVSTLTIQRTQQEDSAVYLCASTSDSGASTDTQYFGPGTRLTVL.

The rearrangement joins TRBV5-4 to TRBJ2-2; TRBD2 matches 11 bases. Trimming at V came to 4 bases and at J to 4 bases, leaving 12 bases not matched to a gene. The CDR3 loop spans 18 amino acids. Germline values: CDR1 SGHNT, CDR2 YYREEE (reference sequence). In DNA, the CDR3 is TGTGCCAGCAGCAGGGGACTAGCGGTCGGGAGGGGCACCGGGGAGCTGTTTTTT. It yields the protein CASSRGLAVGRGTGELFF.

The V and J genes are TRBV28 and TRBJ1-2, with D maybe TRBD1 (6 bases). Germline V gene sequence: CDR1 MDHEN, CDR2 SYDVKM. V was cut by 3 bases and J by 6 bases, with 17 bases left in between. This CDR3 is 15 amino acids long. CDR3 residues: CASSLNQGLGDGYTF. The CDR3 region has the DNA TGTGCCAGCAGTTTGAATCAGGGGCTCGGCGATGGCTACACCTTC.

This clone was counted a single time. In DNA, the CDR3 is TGTGCCAGCAGCGTAGGGAGCGGGGGTCCCTACGAGCAGTACTTC. Encoded protein: CASSVGSGGPYEQYF. This chain links TRBV9 with TRBJ2-7, with 8 bases fitting TRBD2. The length of the CDR3 is 15 residues. Germline assignment: CDR1 SGDLS and CDR2 YYNGEE. The V segment lost 0 bases and the J segment 2 bases; nucleotides outside the gene matches: 4.

This clone was detected once. CDR3 region: CATSRVLGGTEAFF. The CDR3 region has the DNA TGTGCCACCAGCAGAGTCCTCGGGGGAACTGAAGCTTTCTTT. The J gene is TRBJ1-1, the V gene TRBV15; the D gene is possibly TRBD1 (5 bases). V lost 1 base to trimming and J lost 5 bases, with 11 bases between them. Germline V gene sequence: CDR1 LNHNV, CDR2 YYDKDF (reference sequence). The CDR3 covers 14 residues.

CDR3 loop: CASSADGLTRNEQFF. CDR3 nucleotide sequence: TGCGCCAGCAGCGCCGACGGACTAACCAGGAATGAGCAGTTCTTC. The chain combines TRBV5-1 with TRBJ2-1; TRBD2 is a possible D gene (6 bases). From germline, CDR1 is SGHRS and CDR2 YFSETQ. CDR3 size: 15 residues. V was pared by 4 bases and J by 7 bases, with 18 bases between.

The chain is built from TRBV5-5 and TRBJ2-7, with a possible D match to TRBD1 (6 bases). This CDR3 is 14 amino acids long. V was cut by 1 base and J by 4 bases, with 12 bases left in between. The germline gives CDR1 SGHKS, CDR2 YYEKEE (reference sequence). CDR3 in amino acids: CASSLWGLRYEQYF. Here the CDR3 DNA reads TGTGCCAGCAGCTTGTGGGGGCTGAGATACGAGCAGTACTTC.

The V gene is TRBV5-4, the J gene TRBJ2-3; TRBD1 matches at 8 bases. Germline CDR1 SGHNT, CDR2 YYREEE (reference sequence). V was clipped by 0 bases and J by 2 bases; unmatched bases: 2. The CDR3 is 15 amino acids. The CDR3, as DNA: TGTGCCAGCAGCTTGGCGCAGGGGGCCACAGATACGCAGTATTTT. This encodes CASSLAQGATDTQYF.

This chain joins TRBV5-1 and TRBJ1-1; D not resolved. Germline assignment: CDR1 SGHRS and CDR2 YFSETQ. The germline V and J ends were trimmed by 0 bases and 4 bases, with 13 bases remaining between them. The CDR3 sequence is 15 residues long. The CDR3: CASSLVRGSSTEAFF. For the CDR3, the DNA is TGCGCCAGCAGCTTGGTTCGGGGTAGTTCCACTGAAGCTTTCTTT. The complete variable domain, with remaining parts taken from reference TRBV5-1 and TRBJ1-1, reads KAGVTQTPRYLIKTRGQQVTLSCSPISGHRSVSWYQQTPGQGLQFLFEYFSETQRNKGNFPGRFSGRQFSNSRSEMNVSTLELGDSALYLCASSLVRGSSTEAFFGQGTRLTVV.

The chain carries TRBV6-1 and TRBJ1-3; the D gene is possibly TRBD1 (5 bases). CDR1 MNHNS and CDR2 SASEGT come from the germline V gene. Trimming left V 5 bases short and J 0 bases short, with 8 bases between. The CDR3 length is 14 residues. CDR3 in amino acids: CASSPQGSGNTIYF. DNA for the CDR3: TGTGCCAGCAGTCCGCAGGGCTCTGGAAACACCATATATTTT.

In its sample, this clone was seen a few times. The CDR3 sequence: CASSLGANTDTQYF. The CDR3 region has the DNA TGTGCCAGCAGCTTAGGAGCCAACACAGATACGCAGTATTTT. The chain links TRBV7-6 to TRBJ2-3; D remains unclear. Trimming took off 1 base at V and 2 bases at J, with 7 bases between the two ends. Germline V gene sequence: CDR1 SGHVS, CDR2 FNYEAQ. The CDR3 is made up of 14 amino acids.

The genes are TRBV5-1 and TRBJ2-5, with D uncertain. V lost 1 base and J 1 base, leaving 5 bases between the germline ends. The CDR3 loop spans 13 amino acids. Per the germline V gene, CDR1 is SGHRS and CDR2 is YFSETQ. The CDR3: CASSLPLQETQYF. The DNA for the CDR3 is TGCGCCAGCAGCTTGCCCCTCCAAGAGACCCAGTACTTC. The full variable domain, in which reference TRBV5-1 and TRBJ2-5 provide the parts outside the CDR3, is KAGVTQTPRYLIKTRGQQVTLSCSPISGHRSVSWYQQTPGQGLQFLFEYFSETQRNKGNFPGRFSGRQFSNSRSEMNVSTLELGDSALYLCASSLPLQETQYFGPGTRLLVL.

The V gene is TRBV6-6, the J gene TRBJ1-4, with a weak D call TRBD1 (6 bases). V shed 4 bases and J shed 2 bases, with 8 bases lying between them. Germline values: CDR1 MNHNY, CDR2 SVGAGI (reference sequence). This CDR3 spans 14 amino acids. The chain's CDR3 is CASSLGGTNEKLFF. DNA of the CDR3: TGTGCCAGCAGTTTAGGGGGTACTAATGAAAAACTGTTTTTT.

CDR3 nucleotides: TGCAGCGTTATAGGGACTAGCGGAACCCTAGCCAAAAACATTCAGTACTTC. The encoded protein is CSVIGTSGTLAKNIQYF. The chain uses TRBV29-1 and TRBJ2-4; 11 positions match TRBD2. CDR3 size: 17 residues. The V gene end was trimmed by 5 bases and the J gene end by 0 bases; junction bases not matched to a gene: 9. Germline V lookup: CDR1 SQVTM, CDR2 ANQGSEA.

This chain joins TRBV19 and TRBJ1-1; D might be TRBD1 (5 bases). Trimming pared 3 bases from V and 4 bases from J, leaving 12 bases between. The germline CDR1 and CDR2 sequences are LNHDA and SQIVND (reference sequence). There are 14 residues in the CDR3. The CDR3, as DNA: TGTGCCAGTAGTATTCGGAAAAGGGGCACTGAAGCTTTCTTT. Translation gives CASSIRKRGTEAFF.

The chain carries TRBV10-1 and TRBJ2-3; TRBD2 might be the D (5 bases). V lost 0 bases, J lost 0 bases, and 13 bases lay in between. The length of the CDR3 is 17 residues. The germline V gene has CDR1 WNHNN and CDR2 SYGVQD (reference sequence). The CDR3 protein is CASSESSSRVSTDTQYF. CDR3 bases: TGCGCCAGCAGTGAGTCCTCTTCGCGGGTTAGCACAGATACGCAGTATTTT.

This chain connects TRBV19 to TRBJ2-7, with TRBD2 matching over 13 bases. The CDR3 totals 17 residues. Germline V gene lookup returns CDR1 LNHDA and CDR2 SQIVND (reference sequence). V shed 6 bases and J 7 bases; nucleotides not matched to a gene: 15. CDR3 region: CASSQSPGLAGVGEQYF. In nucleotides, the CDR3 is TGTGCCAGTAGCCAGAGTCCCGGACTAGCGGGAGTGGGGGAGCAGTACTTC. Full variable domain (rest looked up from reference TRBV19 and TRBJ2-7): DGGITQSPKYLFRKEGQNVTLSCEQNLNHDAMYWYRQDPGQGLRLIYYSQIVNDFQKGDIAEGYSVSREKKESFPLTVTSAQKNPTAFYLCASSQSPGLAGVGEQYFGPGTRLTVT.

V usage is TRBV5-1 and J usage is TRBJ1-2; 11 bases match TRBD1. Trimming cost V 0 bases and J 8 bases; bases outside gene matches: 6. This CDR3 region has 15 residues. Germline-derived CDR1 and CDR2 are SGHRS and YFSETQ. CDR3 loop: CASSLEGQGAEGYTF. CDR3 bases: TGCGCCAGCAGCTTGGAAGGACAGGGGGCGGAGGGCTACACCTTC. Based on the CDR3 plus reference TRBV5-1 and TRBJ1-2, the full variable domain is KAGVTQTPRYLIKTRGQQVTLSCSPISGHRSVSWYQQTPGQGLQFLFEYFSETQRNKGNFPGRFSGRQFSNSRSEMNVSTLELGDSALYLCASSLEGQGAEGYTFGSGTRLTVV.

V is TRBV7-9 and J is TRBJ2-7; D call uncertain. CDR1 is SEHNR, CDR2 FQNEAQ, per germline (reference sequence). V was shortened by 1 base and J by 2 bases, with 12 bases between the two germline ends. This CDR3 spans 15 amino acids. The CDR3 coding sequence is TGTGCCAGCAGCTTAGACCGGGTAGGTGCCTACGAGCAGTACTTC. Translating gives CASSLDRVGAYEQYF.

Written as DNA, the CDR3 is TGCGCCAGCAGCCTGGTCCGGGACACAAAAAAACTGTTTTTT. As protein: CASSLVRDTKKLFF. The rearrangement uses TRBV4-1 and TRBJ1-4, with D possibly matching TRBD1 (6 bases). Germline V gene sequence: CDR1 MGHRA, CDR2 YSYEKL. Between the trimmed V and J ends, which lost 4 bases and 9 bases, there was a span of 15 bases. The CDR3 is 14 residues long.

This clone was counted between two and nine times. This sequence joins TRBV5-4 and TRBJ2-7; no reliable D call. The germline V gene has CDR1 SGHNT and CDR2 YYREEE (reference sequence). The CDR3 is made up of 13 amino acids. The V and J ends lost 0 bases and 7 bases respectively, with 11 bases between them. In DNA form, the CDR3 reads TGTGCCAGCAGCTTGGGTCTCGCAGTGGAGCAGTACTTC. Protein product: CASSLGLAVEQYF.

The chain combines TRBV9 with TRBJ2-4, with D possibly matching TRBD1 (7 bases). V lost 4 bases and J lost 13, with 15 bases in between. CDR3 size: 12 residues. Per the germline V gene, CDR1 is SGDLS and CDR2 is YYNGEE. CDR3: CASSPRGAIQYF. CDR3 coding DNA: TGTGCCAGCAGCCCCAGGGGGGCGATCCAGTACTTC.

This clone appeared once. The rearrangement joins TRBV19 to TRBJ1-1, with D unclear. V was clipped by 9 bases and J by 2 bases, with 19 bases between them. The germline gives CDR1 LNHDA, CDR2 SQIVND (reference sequence). This CDR3 is 15 amino acids long. The DNA of the CDR3 is TGTGCCAGCCGTAAAGGGAGGGATTTAAACACTGAAGCTTTCTTT. This codes for CASRKGRDLNTEAFF.

In this sample, this clone turned up once. This chain links TRBV9 with TRBJ2-2, with 8 positions matching TRBD2. This CDR3 contains 17 residues. The germline gives CDR1 SGDLS, CDR2 YYNGEE. V dropped 0 bases and J dropped 1; count of bases not matched to a gene: 5. CDR3 nucleotide sequence: TGTGCCAGCAGCGTAGGCGTACGGGAGGGGAACACCGGGGAGCTGTTTTTT. This codes for CASSVGVREGNTGELFF.

The chain employs TRBV4-2 and TRBJ2-7, with TRBD1 matching 8 bases. Germline values: CDR1 LGHNA, CDR2 YNFKEQ. J gave up 6 bases and V 0 bases, and 10 bases lay outside the gene matches. The CDR3 contains 16 residues. The CDR3 loop is CASSQDRDRGEAEQYF. DNA of the CDR3: TGTGCCAGCAGCCAAGATCGAGACAGGGGAGAGGCCGAGCAGTACTTC.

The chain combines TRBV6-4 with TRBJ2-2; D remains ambiguous. Germline loops: CDR1 MRHNA, CDR2 SNTAGT. This CDR3 comprises 12 residues. V dropped 10 bases and J dropped 4 bases, with 10 bases sitting between them. This CDR3 is CATLSSTGELFF. In DNA form, the CDR3 reads TGTGCCACCCTCTCGAGCACCGGGGAGCTGTTTTTT.

The rearrangement links TRBV5-1 to TRBJ2-1; D remains ambiguous. Germline V gives CDR1 SGHRS, CDR2 YFSETQ. The CDR3 totals 15 residues. V lost 0 bases, J lost 10 bases, and 17 bases lay in between. The DNA for the CDR3 is TGCGCCAGCAGCTTGGCCGCAGTCTCGACTTCCGAGCAGTTCTTC. Amino acid sequence: CASSLAAVSTSEQFF.